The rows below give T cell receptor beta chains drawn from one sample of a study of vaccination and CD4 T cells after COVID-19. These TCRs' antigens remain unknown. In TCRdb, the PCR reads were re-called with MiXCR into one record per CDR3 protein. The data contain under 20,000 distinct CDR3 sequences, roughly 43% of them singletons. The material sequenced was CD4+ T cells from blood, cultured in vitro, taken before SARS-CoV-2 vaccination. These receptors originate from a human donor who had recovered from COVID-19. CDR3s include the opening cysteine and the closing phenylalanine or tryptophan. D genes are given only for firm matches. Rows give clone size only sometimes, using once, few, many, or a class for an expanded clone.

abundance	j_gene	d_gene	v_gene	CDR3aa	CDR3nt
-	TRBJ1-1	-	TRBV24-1	CATSQGPEAFF	TGTGCCACCAGCCAGGGTCCTGAAGCTTTCTTT
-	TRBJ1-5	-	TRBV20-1	CSATGQLSNQPQHF	TGCAGTGCTACTGGACAACTTAGCAATCAGCCCCAGCATTTT
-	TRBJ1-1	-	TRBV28	CASSLPDKQNTEAFF	TGTGCCAGCAGTTTACCGGACAAACAGAACACTGAAGCTTTCTTT
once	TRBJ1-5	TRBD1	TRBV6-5	CASSYTPTGYSNQPQHF	TGTGCCAGCAGTTACACCCCGACAGGGTATAGCAATCAGCCCCAGCATTTT
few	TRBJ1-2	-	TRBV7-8	CASSLSSRTQYGYTF	TGTGCCAGCAGCTTATCTTCTAGGACGCAGTATGGCTACACCTTC
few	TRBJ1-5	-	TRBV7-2	CASSLEFQPREPQHF	TGTGCCAGCAGCTTAGAGTTCCAGCCTCGGGAGCCCCAGCATTTT
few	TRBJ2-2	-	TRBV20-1	CSAPRDGGELFF	TGCAGTGCCCCCCGGGACGGGGGGGAGCTGTTTTTT
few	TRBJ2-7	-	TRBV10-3	CAISERAPYEQYF	TGTGCCATCAGTGAGAGGGCTCCCTACGAGCAGTACTTC
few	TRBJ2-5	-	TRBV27	CASSLVGAGGLQETQYF	TGTGCCAGCAGTTTAGTAGGAGCCGGGGGTCTCCAAGAGACCCAGTACTTC
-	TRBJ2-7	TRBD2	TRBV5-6	CASSGGTSGRAGYEQYF	TGTGCCAGCAGCGGGGGGACTAGCGGGAGGGCCGGGTACGAGCAGTACTTC
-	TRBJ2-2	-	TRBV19	CASSIYGELFF	TGTGCCAGTAGTATTTATGGGGAGCTGTTTTTT
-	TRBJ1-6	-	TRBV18	CASSDTGSPLHF	TGTGCCAGCTCGGACACTGGTTCACCCCTCCACTTT
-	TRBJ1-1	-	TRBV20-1	CSARATGNTEAFF	TGCAGTGCTAGGGCGACAGGGAACACTGAAGCTTTCTTT
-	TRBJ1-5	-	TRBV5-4	CASSLQGNNQPQHF	TGTGCCAGCAGCTTGCAGGGGAACAATCAGCCCCAGCATTTT
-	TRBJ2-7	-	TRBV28	CATRPRTATYEQYF	TGTGCCACCAGACCTCGGACGGCGACCTACGAGCAGTACTTC
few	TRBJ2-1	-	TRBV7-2	CASSLRSGAYNEQFF	TGTGCCAGCAGCTTGAGGAGCGGTGCCTACAATGAGCAGTTCTTC
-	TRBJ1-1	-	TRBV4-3	CASSQDFGVTEAFF	TGCGCCAGCAGCCAAGATTTCGGGGTCACTGAAGCTTTCTTT